Each of the 15 T cell receptor beta chains below was sequenced from the same sample in a study of OX40 agonist ivuxolimab in advanced cancers. The receptor library was made with the immunoSEQ multiplex PCR assay. The clones in this table, taken by TCRdb from immuneACCESS, are in-frame only. Not every clone is retained; where verified, under half of the shortfall comes from an unresolved V gene, and the cause of the rest is unknown. The sample table contains about 46,000 clones; only one count was recorded for almost 90% of them. 3% to 4% of the sample lies in the top ten. The sequences come from CD4+ or CD8+ T cells sorted from blood, collected in a trial of the OX40 agonist ivuxolimab. These receptors came from an adult with an advanced solid tumor such as melanoma, head and neck, liver or kidney cancer.

This chain connects TRBV6-5 to TRBJ1-1; D perhaps matches TRBD1 (5 bases). The ends were cut back, 2 bases at V and 11 bases at J, with 18 bases in the middle. CDR1 is MNHEY and CDR2 is SVGAGI in the germline V gene. The CDR3 loop spans 14 amino acids. As DNA, the CDR3 is TGTGCCAGCAGTTACCGGGGGTCCCAGGGTTCGGCTTTCTTT. It translates to CASSYRGSQGSAFF.

J is TRBJ2-3 and V is TRBV4-1; 9 bases line up with TRBD2. V gave up 0 bases and J gave up 5 bases; unmatched junction bases: 15. CDR3 length: 19 residues. CDR1 is MGHRA and CDR2 is YSYEKL in the germline V gene. This chain's CDR3 is CASSQDSGTVSGGRDTQYF. CDR3 sequence (DNA): TGCGCCAGCAGCCAAGACTCGGGTACAGTTAGCGGGGGTCGAGATACGCAGTATTTT.

This sequence joins TRBV5-5 and TRBJ2-5; the D is unclear. Looked up from germline, CDR1 is SGHKS and CDR2 is YYEKEE (reference sequence). This CDR3 contains 11 residues. The ends were cut back, 5 bases at V and 5 bases at J, with 7 bases in the middle. The CDR3 is CASSSFETQYF. DNA of the CDR3: TGTGCCAGCAGTTCCTTCGAGACCCAGTACTTC.

In this sample, this clone turned up once. The chain combines TRBV6-1 with TRBJ2-3; D is ambiguous. Germline V gene data show CDR1 as MNHNS and CDR2 as SASEGT. The CDR3 length is 13 residues. Deletions cut 0 bases from V and 1 base from J, with 2 bases between. The CDR3: CASSEAGTDTQYF. In DNA form, the CDR3 reads TGTGCCAGCAGTGAAGCAGGCACAGATACGCAGTATTTT.

In nucleotides, the CDR3 is TGTGCCAGCAGTTACAGCGGGGGAAACATACCCCTCCAAGAGACCCAGTACTTC. Amino acids: CASSYSGGNIPLQETQYF. The rearrangement uses TRBV7-9 and TRBJ2-5, with TRBD2 matching over 8 bases. The trim removed 6 bases at V and 1 base at J, leaving 16 bases unmatched. The germline CDR1 and CDR2 sequences are SEHNR and FQNEAQ (reference sequence). The CDR3 contains 18 residues. The full variable domain, rest sourced from reference TRBV7-9 and TRBJ2-5, is DTGVSQNPRHKITKRGQNVTFRCDPISEHNRLYWYRQTLGQGPEFLTYFQNEAQLEKSRLLSDRFSAERPKGSFSTLEIQRTEQGDSAMYLCASSYSGGNIPLQETQYFGPGTRLLVL.

The genes are TRBV4-1 and TRBJ2-3; the D gene is possibly TRBD2 (5 bases). V gave up 2 bases and J gave up 6 bases, with 18 bases separating them. Germline CDR1 MGHRA, CDR2 YSYEKL. CDR3 size: 16 residues. DNA for the CDR3: TGCGCCAGCAGCCAATCCGGTCGCGCGGGTACGGATACGCAGTATTTT. It encodes CASSQSGRAGTDTQYF.

The rearrangement links TRBV5-1 to TRBJ2-2, with 10 positions matching TRBD2. The germline V gene encodes CDR1 SGHRS and CDR2 YFSETQ. V gave up 0 bases and J gave up 9 bases; unmatched junction bases: 5. This CDR3 has 15 amino acids. CDR3 sequence: CASSLGLAGVRELFF. CDR3 in DNA: TGCGCCAGCAGCTTGGGGCTAGCGGGGGTTCGGGAGCTGTTTTTT.

The chain links TRBV19 to TRBJ1-2; D ambiguous. The CDR3 runs 15 residues. The germline CDR1 and CDR2 sequences are LNHDA and SQIVND (reference sequence). V was cut by 2 bases and J by 2 bases, with 12 bases left in between. The CDR3 nucleotides read TGTGCCAGTAGTATAAGTAGTACTTCGAACTATGGCTACACCTTC. Its translation: CASSISSTSNYGYTF.

This sequence joins TRBV5-8 and TRBJ2-6; D gene uncertain. The V end lost 2 bases, the J end lost 5 bases, and 14 bases lay between the germline ends. The CDR3 is 16 residues long. Germline CDR1 reads SGHTS; CDR2 reads YDEGEE. This CDR3 is CASSLAGGFRANVLTF. The CDR3 DNA reads TGTGCCAGCAGCTTAGCAGGCGGTTTTAGGGCCAACGTCCTGACTTTC.

The gene calls are TRBV7-9 and TRBJ1-4; possibly TRBD1 for D (5 bases). Germline CDR1 SEHNR, CDR2 FQNEAQ (reference sequence). V shed 1 base and J shed 13 bases, with 19 bases lying between them. This CDR3 spans 15 amino acids. The CDR3 sequence: CASSLEGSAGSLLFF. In DNA form, the CDR3 reads TGTGCCAGCAGCTTAGAGGGGAGCGCGGGCTCTCTACTGTTTTTT.

J is TRBJ1-5 and V is TRBV28, with D unresolved. This CDR3 region has 12 residues. V lost 5 bases to trimming and J lost 5 bases, with 7 bases between them. Germline CDR1 is MDHEN and CDR2 is SYDVKM. The CDR3 region is CASSTVHQPQHF. The CDR3 nucleotides read TGTGCCAGCAGTACGGTCCATCAGCCCCAGCATTTT.

The chain carries TRBV5-4 and TRBJ2-7; either TRBD1 or TRBD2 may fit D (5 bases each). V was clipped by 2 bases and J by 6 bases, with 15 bases between them. This CDR3 is 14 amino acids long. The germline gives CDR1 SGHNT, CDR2 YYREEE (reference sequence). In nucleotides, the CDR3 is TGTGCCAGCAGCTTTCCGGGACGAGCGCGCGAGCAGTACTTC. It translates to CASSFPGRAREQYF. Looking up the rest from reference TRBV5-4 and TRBJ2-7 gives the full variable domain: ETGVTQSPTHLIKTRGQQVTLRCSSQSGHNTVSWYQQALGQGPQFIFQYYREEENGRGNFPPRFSGLQFPNYSSELNVNALELDDSALYLCASSFPGRAREQYFGPGTRLTVT.

This rearrangement joins TRBV6-5 to TRBJ1-1, with D tentatively TRBD1 (5 bases). V lost 7 bases, J lost 0 bases, and 15 bases lay in between. CDR1 and CDR2 (germline): MNHEY, SVGAGI. CDR3 length: 15 amino acids. The CDR3 bases are TGTGCCAGCACTAAGGGGCGATTGGTGAACACTGAAGCTTTCTTT. Residues: CASTKGRLVNTEAFF.

V usage is TRBV11-2 and J usage is TRBJ2-1; D gene uncertain. V gave up 5 bases and J gave up 7 bases, with 3 bases separating them. Germline loops: CDR1 SGHAT, CDR2 FQNNGV. The CDR3 is made up of 10 amino acids. In DNA, the CDR3 is TGTGCCAGCAGCATTAATGAGCAGTTCTTC. It encodes CASSINEQFF.

This chain connects TRBV18 to TRBJ2-7; D is possibly TRBD1 (7 bases). The V gene lost 5 bases and the J gene lost 5 bases, with 13 bases spanning the gap. Germline V gene sequence: CDR1 KGHSH, CDR2 LQKENI. This CDR3 has 13 residues. CDR3 nucleotide sequence: TGTGCCAGCTCAACCGACAGGGAGGACGAGCAGTACTTC. It is translated as CASSTDREDEQYF.